These 17 T cell receptor beta chains were all obtained from the same sample, sequenced in a study of blood T cell repertoires in COVID-19. This table comes from immunoSEQ multiplex PCR, and its TCRdb copy is limited to in-frame clones, with some not included. The data contain 150,000 to 200,000 clones, 80% to 90% of them singletons. The sequenced sample consisted of peripheral blood. The origin of the receptors is a man in his 60s with acute or convalescent COVID-19.

The chain has TRBV27 and TRBJ2-1; weak D call: TRBD1 (5 bases). Germline V CDR1 and CDR2: MNHEY, SMNVEV (reference sequence). Deletions cut 7 bases from V and 7 bases from J, with 14 bases between. The CDR3 has 13 residues. CDR3 sequence reads: CASNRAGLNEQFF. The CDR3 nucleotides read TGTGCCAGCAATAGGGCAGGGCTTAATGAGCAGTTCTTC.

The chain joins TRBV2 to TRBJ2-6; no clear D. The V and J ends lost 6 bases and 0 bases respectively, with 12 bases between them. The V gene's germline CDR1 is SNHLY and CDR2 FYNNEI. This CDR3 comprises 16 residues. CDR3 residues: CASRIDRSSGANVLTF. CDR3 bases: TGTGCCAGCAGGATTGATCGCAGCTCTGGGGCCAACGTCCTGACTTTC.

This clone was seen a few times. The chain couples TRBV19 to TRBJ1-1; 8 bases map to TRBD1. This CDR3 has 16 amino acids. Looked up from germline, CDR1 is LNHDA and CDR2 is SQIVND (reference sequence). With V trimmed by 7 bases and J by 1 base, 11 bases remained unmatched. CDR3 sequence reads: CASNERQGAGNTEAFF. In nucleotides, the CDR3 is TGTGCCAGTAACGAACGCCAGGGGGCCGGGAACACTGAAGCTTTCTTT.

CDR3 residues: CASSSPGGLSNSGANVLTF. In DNA, the CDR3 is TGTGCCAGCAGCTCCCCGGGGGGCCTCTCAAACTCTGGGGCCAACGTCCTGACTTTC. The gene calls are TRBV28 and TRBJ2-6, with D possibly matching TRBD2 (7 bases). Trimming stripped 6 bases from V and 0 bases from J, with 21 bases between. This CDR3 has 19 amino acids. The germline V gene encodes CDR1 MDHEN and CDR2 SYDVKM.

This chain uses TRBV3-1 (or the pseudogene TRBV3-2) with TRBJ1-1; D not certain. The CDR3 is 12 residues long. Trimming cost V 1 base and J 4 bases, with 4 bases left between them. Germline V gene lookup returns CDR1 LGHDT and CDR2 YNNKEL (reference sequence). The DNA for the CDR3 is TGTGCCAGCAGCCAAGCCTTCACTGAAGCTTTCTTT. As protein: CASSQAFTEAFF.

CDR3 sequence (DNA): TGTGCCAGTAGTACAAGGACTCCGGGACACGGGCCCACATATAGCAATCAGCCCCAGCATTTT. The encoded protein is CASSTRTPGHGPTYSNQPQHF. The chain joins TRBV19 to TRBJ1-5; D perhaps matches TRBD1 (6 bases). Germline V CDR1 and CDR2: LNHDA, SQIVND (reference sequence). V was clipped by 4 bases and J by 0 bases, with 28 bases between them. This CDR3 is built from 21 residues. Full variable domain (rest looked up from reference TRBV19 and TRBJ1-5): DGGITQSPKYLFRKEGQNVTLSCEQNLNHDAMYWYRQDPGQGLRLIYYSQIVNDFQKGDIAEGYSVSREKKESFPLTVTSAQKNPTAFYLCASSTRTPGHGPTYSNQPQHFGDGTRLSIL.

The chain is built from TRBV5-6 and TRBJ1-6; D perhaps matches TRBD1 (6 bases). V lost 3 bases and J 10 bases, leaving 14 bases between the germline ends. The germline V gene encodes CDR1 SGHDT and CDR2 YYEEEE. The CDR3 extends over 14 amino acids. CDR3: CASSSSQGGSPLHF. Written as DNA, the CDR3 is TGTGCCAGCAGCTCGTCACAGGGAGGGTCACCCCTCCACTTT.

This chain connects TRBV28 to TRBJ1-2, with TRBD1 matching 7 bases. The CDR3 runs to 12 residues. Germline V gene lookup returns CDR1 MDHEN and CDR2 SYDVKM. V was clipped by 5 bases and J by 5 bases; unmatched bases: 2. For the CDR3, the DNA is TGTGCCAGCAGTGAGGGACAGTATGGCTACACCTTC. This gives the protein CASSEGQYGYTF.

J is TRBJ2-7 and V is TRBV7-2; 13 nucleotides align to TRBD2. The V segment lost 2 bases and the J segment 0 bases; nucleotides outside the gene matches: 1. Germline CDR1 is SGHTA and CDR2 is FQGNSA. The CDR3 runs 16 residues. CDR3 sequence reads: CASSLRTSGSSYEQYF. In DNA, the CDR3 is TGTGCCAGCAGCTTAAGGACTAGCGGGAGCTCCTACGAGCAGTACTTC.

The chain is built from TRBV28 and TRBJ2-1; D is unresolved. Trimming removed 1 base at V and 15 bases at J, with 19 bases between. CDR1 and CDR2 from the germline V gene are MDHEN and SYDVKM. The CDR3 has 14 residues. The CDR3 protein is CASSLSPPSGGWFF. CDR3 sequence (DNA): TGTGCCAGCAGTTTATCTCCTCCTAGTGGTGGATGGTTCTTC.

The CDR3 bases are TGTGCCATCAGTGAAAGACCCCGGGAAACGGGTTACGAGCAGTACTTC. Translated: CAISERPRETGYEQYF. The chain uses TRBV10-3 and TRBJ2-7; D may be TRBD2 (5 bases). CDR1 is ENHRY and CDR2 is SYGVKD in the germline V gene. The CDR3 sequence is 16 residues long. V dropped 3 bases and J dropped 4 bases, with 19 bases sitting between them.

The J gene is TRBJ2-1, the V gene TRBV7-3; 10 positions match TRBD2. Looked up from germline, CDR1 is SGHTA and CDR2 is FQGTGA. The CDR3 extends over 16 amino acids. V was clipped by 1 base and J by 4 bases; unmatched bases: 4. The CDR3 spells CASSLRLAGDYNEQFF. In DNA form, the CDR3 reads TGTGCCAGCAGCTTAAGGCTAGCGGGAGATTACAATGAGCAGTTCTTC.

This chain uses TRBV7-2 with TRBJ1-5; no clear D. This CDR3 spans 12 amino acids. The germline V and J ends were trimmed by 7 bases and 2 bases, with 6 bases remaining between them. Germline loops: CDR1 SGHTA, CDR2 FQGNSA. CDR3 amino acids: CASTSGNQPQHF. CDR3 in DNA: TGTGCCAGCACTTCCGGCAATCAGCCCCAGCATTTT.

The rearrangement links TRBV19 to TRBJ2-2, with D hard to call. V was clipped by 7 bases and J by 7 bases, with 10 bases between them. CDR1 is LNHDA and CDR2 is SQIVND in the germline V gene (reference sequence). The CDR3 runs to 12 residues. In nucleotides, the CDR3 is TGTGCCAGTAATCGAGGCGTCGGGGAGCTGTTTTTT. Protein product: CASNRGVGELFF.

This chain links TRBV18 with TRBJ1-1, with 8 bases identical to TRBD1. The J segment lost 1 base and the V segment lost 4 bases, leaving 5 bases of the junction unmatched. In germline, CDR1 is KGHSH, CDR2 LQKENI. The CDR3 sequence is 15 residues long. CDR3 DNA sequence: TGTGCCAGCTCACTCACCGGGACAGGGAACACTGAAGCTTTCTTT. Residues: CASSLTGTGNTEAFF.

V gene TRBV11-2 combines with J gene TRBJ2-7; the match to TRBD2 covers 10 bases. The CDR3 is made up of 14 amino acids. J lost 1 base, V lost 3 bases, and 0 bases had no gene match. Germline values: CDR1 SGHAT, CDR2 FQNNGV. CDR3 DNA: TGTGCCAGCAGCTTTAGCGGGGGGTCCTACGAGCAGTACTTC. It is translated as CASSFSGGSYEQYF.

The genes are TRBV28 and TRBJ2-5, with unresolved D. Trimming shortened V by 1 base and J by 5 bases, and 14 bases separated the two germline ends. The CDR3 extends over 15 amino acids. In germline, CDR1 is MDHEN, CDR2 SYDVKM. The DNA of the CDR3 is TGTGCCAGCAGTTTATCCACAACTGAAGCGGAGACCCAGTACTTC. Its translation: CASSLSTTEAETQYF.